One T cell receptor beta chain is described in this entry. This sample stems from a study of blood T cell repertoires in COVID-19. Clones were sequenced by immunoSEQ multiplex PCR, and TCRdb holds only the in-frame ones, with some missing. Here the sample spans about 76,000 clones, roughly nine tenths being singletons. Specimen: peripheral blood. The receptor was derived from a man aged 45-65 years with acute or convalescent COVID-19.

The CDR3 is CASRTLEGNTEAFF. For the CDR3, the DNA is TGTGCCAGTAGGACCTTGGAGGGGAACACTGAAGCTTTCTTT. The chain combines TRBV19 with TRBJ1-1, with no clear D. The CDR3 is 14 amino acids. Looked up from germline, CDR1 is LNHDA and CDR2 is SQIVND (reference sequence). V dropped 6 bases and J dropped 1 base, with 12 bases sitting between them.